This T cell receptor beta chain was obtained from a study of OX40 agonist ivuxolimab in advanced cancers. This clone was seen more than once but under ten times. The CDR3 is 15 amino acids. V lost 4 bases to trimming and J lost 1 base, with 13 bases between them. Germline assignment: CDR1 MNHEY and CDR2 SMNVEV (reference sequence). Libraries were prepared by immunoSEQ multiplex PCR; TCRdb keeps only in-frame clonotypes and omits some of them. Altogether roughly 70,000 clones are present, around 90% being singletons, with the ten largest covering under 3%. The material sequenced was CD4+ or CD8+ T cells sorted from blood, taken in a trial of the OX40 agonist ivuxolimab. This chain links TRBV27 with TRBJ1-1, with D tentatively TRBD1 (6 bases). The receptor's source is an adult with an advanced solid tumor such as melanoma, head and neck, liver or kidney cancer. The CDR3 coding sequence is TGTGCCAGCAGTTCGGGGGGCCGCCGGAACACTGAAGCTTTCTTT. Its translation is CASSSGGRRNTEAFF.